Below, 30 T cell receptor beta chains from the same sample are listed, as sequenced in a study of Ad26.COV2.S vaccination and SARS-CoV-2 variants. Treatment meaning: some 20 received Ad26.COV2.S at low or high dose, single or two shots; 5 received placebo; per-sample allocation not given. The samples date from day 63 after the first vaccine or placebo injection. Only in-frame clones appear in the TCRdb table, and some are missing; sequencing was by immunoSEQ multiplex PCR. This table has more than 400,000 clones, about nine tenths appearing once. The sample in question was peripheral blood, obtained in a trial of Ad26.COV2.S vaccine versus placebo. The source is a person between 18 and 65 years old who received the Ad26.COV2.S COVID-19 vaccine or a placebo.

The gene calls are TRBV6-4 and TRBJ2-5, with D unresolved. The germline CDR1 and CDR2 sequences are MRHNA and SNTAGT. The CDR3 totals 13 residues. The germline V and J ends were trimmed by 3 bases and 5 bases, with 10 bases remaining between them. CDR3 in amino acids: CASSDSCRETQYF. DNA of the CDR3: TGTGCCAGCAGTGATAGTTGTAGGGAGACCCAGTACTTC.

The chain combines TRBV5-1 with TRBJ2-1, with 12 bases aligning to TRBD2. V lost 2 bases to trimming and J lost 5 bases; unmatched junction nucleotides: 14. The CDR3 spans 19 residues. CDR1 is SGHRS, CDR2 YFSETQ, per germline. The CDR3 loop reads CASSFFSGLAGSNDNEQFF. The DNA of the CDR3 is TGCGCCAGCAGCTTTTTTTCCGGACTAGCGGGGAGTAACGACAATGAGCAGTTCTTC.

The rearrangement uses TRBV7-9 and TRBJ1-1, with D perhaps matching TRBD1 (5 bases). Germline assignment: CDR1 SEHNR and CDR2 FQNEAQ (reference sequence). V shed 2 bases and J shed 7 bases, with 17 bases lying between them. This CDR3 has 15 residues. CDR3 DNA: TGTGCCAGCAGCTTAAGGGGCAGCCACCCATTTGAAGCTTTCTTT. Protein sequence: CASSLRGSHPFEAFF.

The J gene is TRBJ1-3, the V gene TRBV7-8; D not resolved. Germline V gene sequence: CDR1 SGHVS, CDR2 FQNEAQ. The CDR3 contains 15 residues. V was shortened by 1 base and J by 0 bases, with 7 bases between the two germline ends. CDR3 in DNA: TGTGCCAGCAGCTTAGGGGGATTCTCTGGAAACACCATATATTTT. This gives the protein CASSLGGFSGNTIYF.

The chain carries TRBV6-5 and TRBJ1-2; tentative D call: TRBD1 (6 bases). V lost 2 bases and J 8 bases, leaving 15 bases between the germline ends. Germline V lookup: CDR1 MNHEY, CDR2 SVGAGI. CDR3 length equals 14 residues. The CDR3 DNA sequence: TGTGCCAGCAGTTACGCTTTTGCAGGGGCGGGCTACACCTTC. Translated: CASSYAFAGAGYTF.

The chain uses TRBV7-2 and TRBJ2-6; TRBD2 might be the D (5 bases). Germline V lookup: CDR1 SGHTA, CDR2 FQGNSA. This CDR3 comprises 16 residues. Trimming pared 3 bases from V and 2 bases from J, leaving 11 bases between. This CDR3 is CASSFGLATGANVLTF. The CDR3 nucleotides read TGTGCCAGCAGCTTTGGACTGGCCACTGGGGCCAACGTCCTGACTTTC.

The rearrangement uses TRBV7-2 and TRBJ2-1; 16 bases are shared with TRBD2. V gave up 7 bases and J gave up 0 bases; unmatched junction bases: 9. Germline CDR1 reads SGHTA; CDR2 reads FQGNSA. The CDR3 is made up of 19 amino acids. CDR3 protein: CASTPPGLAGGSSYNEQFF. The CDR3 DNA follows: TGTGCCAGCACCCCGCCGGGACTAGCGGGGGGGAGCTCCTACAATGAGCAGTTCTTC.

The rearrangement links TRBV5-1 to TRBJ1-1, with D maybe TRBD1 (6 bases). The germline CDR1 and CDR2 sequences are SGHRS and YFSETQ. Deletions cut 0 bases from V and 2 bases from J, with 11 bases between. The CDR3 totals 15 residues. The CDR3: CASSLDGTLNTEAFF. The CDR3 nucleotides are TGCGCCAGCAGCTTGGATGGGACACTTAACACTGAAGCTTTCTTT.

The chain has TRBV19 and TRBJ1-1; TRBD1 matches 7 bases. This CDR3 is 14 amino acids long. V lost 6 bases, J lost 0 bases, and 4 bases stayed unmatched. Germline CDR1 LNHDA, CDR2 SQIVND (reference sequence). Here the CDR3 reads CASSQGQMNTEAFF. The CDR3 DNA reads TGTGCCAGTAGCCAGGGACAGATGAACACTGAAGCTTTCTTT.

The chain employs TRBV19 and TRBJ1-1, with D unclear. The CDR3 sequence is 12 residues long. The V end lost 1 base, the J end lost 7 bases, and 7 bases lay between the germline ends. In germline, CDR1 is LNHDA, CDR2 SQIVND (reference sequence). The CDR3 DNA reads TGTGCCAGTAGTATAGGGGATAATGAAGCTTTCTTT. This encodes CASSIGDNEAFF.

The V call is TRBV11-2, the J call TRBJ2-1, with 11 bases that match TRBD2. Germline V gives CDR1 SGHAT, CDR2 FQNNGV. The CDR3 length is 15 residues. The ends lost 6 bases at V and 10 bases at J; junction bases unmatched: 11. CDR3 amino acids: CASRTPGLAVREQFF. CDR3 coding DNA: TGTGCCAGCAGGACTCCGGGACTAGCGGTAAGAGAGCAGTTCTTC.

The chain has TRBV20-1 and TRBJ2-1; 8 bases match TRBD1. The ends lost 3 bases at V and 6 bases at J; junction bases unmatched: 7. The CDR3 contains 14 residues. Germline V gene lookup returns CDR1 DFQATT and CDR2 SNEGSKA (reference sequence). This CDR3 is CSASQGANINEQFF. CDR3 DNA sequence: TGCAGTGCTAGTCAGGGGGCGAATATCAATGAGCAGTTCTTC.

This rearrangement joins TRBV30 to TRBJ1-5; the match to TRBD1 covers 11 bases. CDR1 and CDR2 (germline): GTSNPN, SVGIG (reference sequence). The CDR3 extends over 18 amino acids. The V and J ends lost 3 bases and 2 bases, in that order; junction bases with no gene match: 12. As DNA, the CDR3 is TGTGCCTGGAGCGTACTGGACAGGGGGCGCGGTGGCAATCAGCCCCAGCATTTT. Protein: CAWSVLDRGRGGNQPQHF.

This sequence joins TRBV10-1 and TRBJ1-5; D is possibly TRBD1 (6 bases). The CDR3 length is 14 residues. Germline V gene sequence: CDR1 WNHNN, CDR2 SYGVQD (reference sequence). V was pared by 7 bases and J by 7 bases, with 17 bases between. CDR3 in amino acids: CASTKGGREQPQHF. The CDR3 DNA follows: TGCGCCAGCACTAAAGGGGGTCGGGAACAGCCCCAGCATTTT.

This clone was observed a few times. This rearrangement joins TRBV3-1 (or the pseudogene TRBV3-2) to TRBJ1-5; D is unresolved. Trimming stripped 4 bases from V and 6 bases from J, with 16 bases between. The CDR3 extends over 15 amino acids. Germline CDR1 is LGHDT and CDR2 is YNNKEL (reference sequence). CDR3 sequence (DNA): TGTGCCAGCAGCCCAAGAGAGGAATTCGGTCAGCCCCAGCATTTT. Translated: CASSPREEFGQPQHF.

V is TRBV28 and J is TRBJ1-2; D gene uncertain. CDR1 MDHEN and CDR2 SYDVKM come from the germline V gene. Between the trimmed V and J ends, which lost 2 bases and 6 bases, there was a span of 16 bases. The CDR3 is 15 amino acids. CDR3 loop: CASSLTGFEWNGYTF. The CDR3 coding sequence is TGTGCCAGCAGTTTAACGGGGTTCGAATGGAATGGCTACACCTTC.

V and J are TRBV2 and TRBJ2-3; D possibly corresponds to TRBD2 (7 bases). The CDR3 consists of 14 residues. Between the trimmed V and J ends, which lost 6 bases and 0 bases, there was a span of 10 bases. CDR1 is SNHLY and CDR2 is FYNNEI in the germline V gene. CDR3 loop: CASRRGLSTDTQYF. CDR3 bases: TGTGCCAGCAGGCGGGGGCTCAGCACAGATACGCAGTATTTT.

J is TRBJ2-1 and V is TRBV25-1, with D unclear. The CDR3 loop spans 12 amino acids. Looked up from germline, CDR1 is MGHDK and CDR2 is SYGVNS. V was trimmed by 10 bases and J by 3 bases, leaving 10 bases between them. This CDR3 is CATRPDYNEQFF. In DNA, the CDR3 is TGTGCCACTAGGCCGGACTACAATGAGCAGTTCTTC.

This chain links TRBV5-1 with TRBJ2-5; TRBD1 or TRBD2 may be the D gene (5 bases each). The germline CDR1 and CDR2 sequences are SGHRS and YFSETQ. Trimming left V 4 bases short and J 3 bases short, with 13 bases between. The CDR3 is 14 amino acids. CDR3 DNA sequence: TGCGCCAGCAGCACGGGACCGCGGGAAGAGACCCAGTACTTC. It specifies CASSTGPREETQYF. The full variable domain, with the rest looked up from reference TRBV5-1 and TRBJ2-5, is KAGVTQTPRYLIKTRGQQVTLSCSPISGHRSVSWYQQTPGQGLQFLFEYFSETQRNKGNFPGRFSGRQFSNSRSEMNVSTLELGDSALYLCASSTGPREETQYFGPGTRLLVL.

The J gene is TRBJ1-1, the V gene TRBV5-1; 7 bases agree with TRBD1. The CDR3 covers 15 residues. The germline V gene encodes CDR1 SGHRS and CDR2 YFSETQ. The J segment lost 0 bases and the V segment lost 4 bases, leaving 6 bases of the junction unmatched. The CDR3 spells CASSPTGYMNTEAFF. CDR3 nucleotides: TGCGCCAGCAGCCCGACAGGGTACATGAACACTGAAGCTTTCTTT.

In DNA form, the CDR3 reads TGTGCCAGCAGCTGGGAACAGGGCCGGGAGACCCAGTACTTC. Translated, it gives CASSWEQGRETQYF. This chain joins TRBV13 and TRBJ2-5, with D possibly TRBD1 on 6 matching bases. The germline V and J ends were trimmed by 4 bases and 5 bases, with 14 bases remaining between them. CDR3 length: 14 amino acids. The germline V gene has CDR1 PRHDT and CDR2 FYEKMQ (reference sequence).

The V gene is TRBV7-2, the J gene TRBJ1-1; D is perhaps TRBD1 (5 bases). The V end was cut by 0 bases, the J end by 4 bases, with 12 bases between. The germline V gene has CDR1 SGHTA and CDR2 FQGNSA. The CDR3 is made up of 15 amino acids. The CDR3 loop is CASSLAPGVGTEAFF. The CDR3 DNA sequence: TGTGCCAGCAGCTTAGCGCCGGGGGTCGGCACTGAAGCTTTCTTT.

The chain employs TRBV7-8 and TRBJ1-6; possible D gene TRBD1, 5 bases. The length of the CDR3 is 17 residues. CDR1 and CDR2 from the germline V gene are SGHVS and FQNEAQ. V was shortened by 5 bases and J by 8 bases, with 22 bases between the two germline ends. The CDR3 sequence is CASSPGLRGEGYSPLHF. The CDR3 DNA is TGTGCCAGCAGCCCGGGGTTGAGGGGTGAGGGGTATTCACCCCTCCACTTT. Full variable domain (rest looked up from reference TRBV7-8 and TRBJ1-6): GAGVSQSPRYKVAKRGQDVALRCDPISGHVSLFWYQQALGQGPEFLTYFQNEAQLDKSGLPSDRFFAERPEGSVSTLKIQRTQQEDSAVYLCASSPGLRGEGYSPLHFGNGTRLTVT.

This clone was detected once. J is TRBJ2-3 and V is TRBV4-3, with a tentative D call TRBD2 (5 bases). This CDR3 spans 13 amino acids. With 4 bases removed from V and 6 bases from J, the gap between germline ends came to 11 bases. Germline V gene data show CDR1 as LGHNA and CDR2 as YSLEER. The chain's CDR3 is CASSLTGWDTQYF. CDR3 DNA: TGCGCCAGCAGCCTGACGGGGTGGGATACGCAGTATTTT.

The rearrangement links TRBV28 to TRBJ2-5; 8 bases are shared with TRBD1. The germline CDR1 and CDR2 sequences are MDHEN and SYDVKM. The length of the CDR3 is 14 residues. Trimming took 3 bases from V and 3 from J; bases not matched to a gene: 3. The CDR3 protein is CASSLDRVKETQYF. The CDR3 coding sequence is TGTGCCAGCAGTTTGGACAGGGTGAAAGAGACCCAGTACTTC.

This chain joins TRBV7-6 and TRBJ2-1, with TRBD1 identical over 8 bases. CDR1 and CDR2 from the germline V gene are SGHVS and FNYEAQ. The V gene end was trimmed by 5 bases and the J gene end by 6 bases; junction bases not matched to a gene: 9. The CDR3 is 15 residues long. CDR3 protein: CASSPATGAGNEQFF. CDR3 DNA: TGTGCCAGCAGCCCGGCGACAGGGGCGGGCAATGAGCAGTTCTTC.

The chain links TRBV12-3 or TRBV12-4 to TRBJ1-1; D gene ambiguous. The germline V and J ends were trimmed by 3 bases and 0 bases, with 2 bases remaining between them. The CDR3 is made up of 12 amino acids. This CDR3 reads CASSLLNTEAFF. In nucleotides, the CDR3 is TGTGCCAGCAGTTTGCTGAACACTGAAGCTTTCTTT.

This clone has more than one count but fewer than ten. The sample contains more than one DNA sequence encoding this CDR3. J is TRBJ2-7 and V is TRBV18; 8 positions match TRBD1. Trimming at V came to 2 bases and at J to 2 bases, leaving 2 bases not matched to a gene. The germline CDR1 and CDR2 sequences are KGHSH and LQKENI. The CDR3 totals 14 residues. The chain's CDR3 is CASSPETGAYEQYF. The CDR3 region has the DNA TGTGCCAGCTCACCAGAGACAGGGGCCTACGAGCAGTACTTC.

The chain carries TRBV6-5 and TRBJ2-7, with 7 nucleotides matching TRBD2. V shed 0 bases and J 2 bases; nucleotides not matched to a gene: 7. The CDR3 has 16 residues. Germline assignment: CDR1 MNHEY and CDR2 SVGAGI. The CDR3 region has the DNA TGTGCCAGCAGTTACTCTATGGTAGCGGGTACCTACGAGCAGTACTTC. Translated: CASSYSMVAGTYEQYF.

This chain links TRBV20-1 with TRBJ1-1; 7 bases are shared with TRBD1. Trimming cost V 6 bases and J 14 bases; bases outside gene matches: 9. This CDR3 spans 10 amino acids. The germline gives CDR1 DFQATT, CDR2 SNEGSKA (reference sequence). CDR3 sequence reads: CSAAVQGIFF. The CDR3, as DNA: TGCAGTGCCGCAGTACAGGGGATATTCTTT.